Reported below is one T cell receptor (beta chain). Its antigen is currently unknown. Germline V gene lookup returns CDR1 SGHAT and CDR2 FQNNGV. Trimming left V 1 base short and J 7 bases short, with 17 bases between. This CDR3 spans 15 amino acids. These data are taken from a study of shared clonotypes between healthy human individuals. Study-level points and caveats: The represented genetic and exposure-history diversity was limited by the small number of donors. Non-shared clonotypes were found to have lower generation probabilities than the clonotypes that were shared by all four of the sorted-subset donors.

When replicate PCRs were run on sorted subsets, they used 200 ng DNA, approximately 33,000 T cell genomes. Study processing details: ImmunoSEQ output held junction-only sequences without quality scores, so filtering differed. Sequencing was performed with immunoSEQ multiplex PCR; in TCRdb, only in-frame clones are kept and a portion is missing. Clone size and V and J calls were adopted from that table, with D and trimming inferred from the DNA. The data contain approximately 1,500,000 clones, nearly 99% of them singletons. The sample comprised naive CD4+ T cells sorted from blood. Subset of the sample: CD45RA+ positively selected. The clonotype was recovered from a man under 40 in good health. The gene calls are TRBV11-2 and TRBJ2-7, with D possibly being TRBD1 or TRBD2 (5 bases each). The DNA for the CDR3 is TGTGCCAGCAGCTTAGGGGGGTCGGTCTCAAGGGAGCAGTACTTC. It is translated as CASSLGGSVSREQYF.